One and the same sample provided the 20 T cell receptor beta chains below, sequenced in a study of blood T cell repertoires in COVID-19. Data came from immunoSEQ multiplex PCR; TCRdb stores just in-frame clones and leaves some out. The sample carries just over 250,000 clones, about 80% recorded once. Source material: PBMCs or T cells enriched from blood (not recorded which). These receptors were obtained from a man younger than 40 with acute COVID-19.

The chain couples TRBV7-8 to TRBJ2-7, with D perhaps matching TRBD1 (5 bases). V lost 2 bases, J lost 4 bases, and 18 bases lay in between. The CDR3 consists of 16 residues. Germline CDR1 is SGHVS and CDR2 is FQNEAQ. CDR3 region: CASSLLPGPSFYEQYV. Written as DNA, the CDR3 is TGTGCCAGCAGCTTACTCCCAGGGCCGAGTTTTTACGAGCAGTACGTC.

V gene TRBV5-8 combines with J gene TRBJ2-2, with TRBD1 as a possible D gene (5 bases). Germline V lookup: CDR1 SGHTS, CDR2 YDEGEE. The CDR3 sequence is 14 residues long. Between the trimmed V and J ends, which lost 3 bases and 3 bases, there was a span of 9 bases. In DNA, the CDR3 is TGTGCCAGCAGCTCGGCAGGGTACACCGGGGAGCTGTTTTTT. Its protein product is CASSSAGYTGELFF. Variable domain in full (rest from reference TRBV5-8 and TRBJ2-2): EAGVTQSPTHLIKTRGQQATLRCSPISGHTSVYWYQQALGLGLQFLLWYDEGEERNRGNFPPRFSGRQFPNYSSELNVNALELEDSALYLCASSSAGYTGELFFGEGSRLTVL.

This chain links TRBV4-3 with TRBJ1-3; D unclear. Germline V lookup: CDR1 LGHNA, CDR2 YSLEER. The germline V and J ends were trimmed by 0 bases and 1 base, with 7 bases remaining between them. The CDR3 runs 15 residues. The CDR3: CASSQDWQSGNTIYF. CDR3 nucleotides: TGCGCCAGCAGCCAAGATTGGCAGTCTGGAAACACCATATATTTT.

This chain links TRBV9 with TRBJ2-3; 9 positions agree with TRBD2. CDR3 length: 16 amino acids. Germline V gives CDR1 SGDLS, CDR2 YYNGEE. Trimming took 0 bases from V and 1 from J; bases not matched to a gene: 3. Here the CDR3 reads CASSVERGVRTDTQYF. The DNA of the CDR3 is TGTGCCAGCAGCGTAGAGCGGGGGGTACGCACAGATACGCAGTATTTT.

The chain combines TRBV24-1 with TRBJ1-1, with D possibly TRBD1 on 6 matching bases. V lost 9 bases and J lost 3, with 7 bases in between. Germline V gives CDR1 KGHDR, CDR2 SFDVKD. The CDR3 runs 11 residues. CDR3 amino acids: CATAGDTEAFF. The CDR3 DNA reads as TGTGCCACCGCAGGGGACACTGAAGCTTTCTTT.

The CDR3 DNA reads as TGTGCCAGCAGCCAGGGGATATACTACGAGCAGTACGTC. Its translation is CASSQGIYYEQYV. This chain joins TRBV2 and TRBJ2-7; TRBD1 is a possible D gene (6 bases). V was shortened by 6 bases and J by 3 bases, with 12 bases between the two germline ends. Germline V gives CDR1 SNHLY, CDR2 FYNNEI. CDR3 size: 13 residues.

CDR3 nucleotides: TGTGCCAGCTCACCAAGACAAAGAGAGAACGAGCAGTACGTC. Translation gives CASSPRQRENEQYV. This chain connects TRBV18 to TRBJ2-7, with D unclear. Germline CDR1 is KGHSH and CDR2 is LQKENI. This CDR3 contains 14 residues. V dropped 2 bases and J dropped 5 bases, with 13 bases sitting between them.

This clone was recorded only once. The chain recombines TRBV4-3 with TRBJ1-3; D remains unclear. Trimming left V 4 bases short and J 1 base short, with 14 bases between. The germline V gene has CDR1 LGHNA and CDR2 YSLEER. The CDR3 spans 16 residues. The CDR3 sequence: CASSPDIGVSGNTIYF. CDR3 sequence (DNA): TGCGCCAGCAGCCCCGACATCGGGGTATCTGGAAACACCATATATTTT.

This clone was seen a few times. The chain has TRBV5-5 and TRBJ1-2, with D perhaps matching TRBD1 (5 bases). The V gene's germline CDR1 is SGHKS and CDR2 YYEKEE (reference sequence). With 4 bases removed from V and 8 bases from J, the gap between germline ends came to 12 bases. This CDR3 is built from 12 residues. The CDR3 loop is CASSHDSPGYTF. The CDR3 bases are TGTGCCAGCAGCCATGACAGTCCGGGCTACACCTTC.

CDR3 protein: CASSQAGTSGRPQFF. In nucleotides, the CDR3 is TGTGCCAGCAGCCAAGCCGGGACTAGCGGGAGGCCCCAGTTCTTC. V is TRBV6-5 and J is TRBJ2-1, with 15 bases fitting TRBD2. The V gene end was trimmed by 6 bases and the J gene end by 13 bases; junction bases not matched to a gene: 10. CDR1 and CDR2 from the germline V gene are MNHEY and SVGAGI. This CDR3 is 15 amino acids long.

The V gene is TRBV9, the J gene TRBJ1-1, with 8 nucleotides matching TRBD1. CDR1 is SGDLS, CDR2 YYNGEE, per germline. V was pared by 4 bases and J by 5 bases, with 10 bases of the junction left unmatched. This CDR3 has 15 amino acids. CDR3 in amino acids: CASSFRDRMGTEAFF. CDR3 DNA: TGTGCCAGCAGCTTCCGGGACAGGATGGGGACTGAAGCTTTCTTT.

Of note for this clone: Mismatch with germline at one junction end may stem from a read error. The rearrangement links TRBV7-9 to TRBJ2-1; D might be TRBD2 (5 bases). This CDR3 is 12 amino acids long. Germline CDR1 and CDR2: SEHNR and FQNEAQ (reference sequence). The CDR3 sequence: CAGSGQRNEQFF. Written as DNA, the CDR3 is TGTGCCGGCAGCGGCCAGAGGAATGAGCAGTTCTTC.

The CDR3 spells CASRSGISYNEQFF. As DNA, the CDR3 is TGTGCCAGCAGAAGCGGCATTTCCTACAATGAGCAGTTCTTC. The V call is TRBV11-3, the J call TRBJ2-1, with a tentative D call TRBD2 (5 bases). Germline CDR1 is SGHNT and CDR2 is YENEEA. The CDR3 runs to 14 residues. The ends were cut back, 6 bases at V and 1 base at J, with 10 bases in the middle.

The CDR3 sequence: CASSLGQGLSGANVLTF. CDR3 nucleotide sequence: TGTGCCAGCAGCTTGGGACAGGGCCTCTCTGGGGCCAACGTCCTGACTTTC. The chain employs TRBV7-9 and TRBJ2-6; 9 nucleotides align to TRBD1. V lost 3 bases, J lost 0 bases, and 3 bases stayed unmatched. Germline V gene sequence: CDR1 SEHNR, CDR2 FQNEAQ (reference sequence). The CDR3 covers 17 residues.

V gene TRBV7-9 combines with J gene TRBJ1-2, with unresolved D. This CDR3 has 14 residues. Trimming took off 5 bases at V and 6 bases at J, with 16 bases between the two ends. Germline CDR1 reads SEHNR; CDR2 reads FQNEAQ (reference sequence). CDR3 coding DNA: TGTGCCAGCAGCAAAAACGGGGTAGTGGATGGCTACACCTTC. Translation: CASSKNGVVDGYTF.

The rearrangement links TRBV19 to TRBJ2-3; 13 positions agree with TRBD2. Germline CDR1 LNHDA, CDR2 SQIVND (reference sequence). V shed 4 bases, J shed 4 bases, and the junction held 5 bases outside the gene matches. There are 16 residues in the CDR3. The CDR3 sequence: CASSRTSGRVPDTQYF. Here the CDR3 DNA reads TGTGCCAGTAGTAGGACTAGCGGGAGAGTCCCAGATACGCAGTATTTT.

This rearrangement joins TRBV7-6 to TRBJ2-7; TRBD2 matches at 10 bases. CDR1 is SGHVS and CDR2 is FNYEAQ in the germline V gene. Trimming at V came to 5 bases and at J to 4 bases, leaving 17 bases not matched to a gene. The CDR3 is 18 amino acids. The CDR3 loop reads CASSPGEERGGLGYEQYV. The CDR3 region has the DNA TGTGCCAGCAGCCCCGGGGAGGAGCGGGGGGGCTTAGGGTACGAGCAGTACGTC.

V usage is TRBV19 and J usage is TRBJ1-5; the match to TRBD1 covers 8 bases. V lost 10 bases, J lost 6 bases, and 5 bases stayed unmatched. In germline, CDR1 is LNHDA, CDR2 SQIVND (reference sequence). The CDR3 runs 12 residues. CDR3 residues: CATSDRGQPQHF. The CDR3 region has the DNA TGTGCCACAAGTGACAGGGGTCAGCCCCAGCATTTT.

This clone was observed a handful of times. V and J are TRBV9 and TRBJ1-2; no reliable D call. Per germline, CDR1 SGDLS and CDR2 YYNGEE. Trimming pared 3 bases from V and 3 bases from J, leaving 3 bases between. CDR3 length: 11 amino acids. The CDR3 protein is CASSADYGYTF. DNA of the CDR3: TGTGCCAGCAGCGCGGACTATGGCTACACCTTC.

This clone appeared a few times. A junction boundary mismatches the germline segment, possibly from a read error. V usage is TRBV5-1 and J usage is TRBJ1-3; D is unclear. CDR3 length: 15 residues. CDR1 is SGHRS, CDR2 YFSETQ, per germline. The CDR3 bases are TGTGCCAGCAGCCGGGAGTCTGTCTCTGGAAACACCATATATTTT. It encodes CASSRESVSGNTIYF.